Each of the 21 T cell receptor beta chains below was sequenced from the same sample in a study of cytotoxic CD8 clonotypes in ibrutinib-treated CLL (dated by TCRdb to about 2021). The time point label, read with the paper, signifies: 20 to 30 months on ibrutinib. Receptor libraries were prepared by the immunoSEQ multiplex PCR assay. TCRdb provides this immuneACCESS table in a form limited to in-frame rearrangements. Some clones are lacking; in checked studies, under half of them reflect an unresolved V gene, and why the rest are absent is not known. The sample profile shows around 52,000 clones; 50% to 70% of them were found once. The ten top clones hold about a fifth of the sample. This specimen consisted of PBMCs, obtained after 24 months of ibrutinib treatment. The receptor set was obtained from a human donor with chronic lymphocytic leukemia.

In this sample, this clone turned up a few times. V is TRBV18 and J is TRBJ2-3, with D unclear. CDR1 and CDR2 (germline): KGHSH, LQKENI. The CDR3 is made up of 12 amino acids. Deletions cut 3 bases from V and 6 bases from J, with 7 bases between. The CDR3 loop reads CASSPGSDTQYF. DNA of the CDR3: TGTGCCAGCTCACCGGGAAGCGATACGCAGTATTTT.

CDR3 in amino acids: CASSPAGRMRYEQYF. The CDR3, as DNA: TGTGCCAGCAGTCCTGCGGGACGGATGAGATACGAGCAGTACTTC. The V and J genes are TRBV28 and TRBJ2-7; TRBD2 is a possible D gene (6 bases). CDR3 length: 15 residues. The germline V gene encodes CDR1 MDHEN and CDR2 SYDVKM. Trimming cost V 5 bases and J 4 bases, with 18 bases left between them.

This clone was recorded at least ten times. The V and J genes are TRBV19 and TRBJ1-1, with 7 bases fitting TRBD1. Unmatched junction bases numbered 0, after V lost 3 bases and J lost 5 bases. CDR3 length: 12 residues. Germline CDR1 and CDR2: LNHDA and SQIVND (reference sequence). The CDR3, as DNA: TGTGCCAGTAGTATGACAGGGACTGAAGCTTTCTTT. Translating gives CASSMTGTEAFF.

There are many counts of this clone. V usage is TRBV5-4 and J usage is TRBJ1-1; D is unresolved. Germline V gives CDR1 SGHNT, CDR2 YYREEE (reference sequence). V lost 0 bases and J 2 bases, leaving 5 bases between the germline ends. The CDR3 runs to 13 residues. CDR3 sequence: CASSLEPNTEAFF. The CDR3 DNA reads as TGTGCCAGCAGCTTGGAGCCTAACACTGAAGCTTTCTTT.

This clone was seen a few times. The chain joins TRBV5-4 to TRBJ2-3; maybe TRBD1 (5 bases). CDR3 length: 13 residues. Trimming removed 4 bases from V and 8 bases from J, with 14 bases in between. Germline CDR1 and CDR2: SGHNT and YYREEE (reference sequence). The CDR3 DNA is TGTGCCAGCAGCCAGGACATCCCCGGTACGCAGTATTTT. It codes for CASSQDIPGTQYF. Complete variable domain (other parts from reference TRBV5-4 and TRBJ2-3): ETGVTQSPTHLIKTRGQQVTLRCSSQSGHNTVSWYQQALGQGPQFIFQYYREEENGRGNFPPRFSGLQFPNYSSELNVNALELDDSALYLCASSQDIPGTQYFGPGTRLTVL.

This clone has a count of ten or more. The rearrangement uses TRBV14 and TRBJ2-7, with a possible D match to TRBD2 (5 bases). Germline V lookup: CDR1 SGHDN, CDR2 FVKESK. Trimming stripped 4 bases from V and 1 base from J, with 11 bases between. This CDR3 is built from 14 residues. The CDR3 loop is CASSPSLLSYEQYF. The CDR3, as DNA: TGTGCCAGCAGCCCTAGCCTACTATCCTACGAGCAGTACTTC.

The rearrangement joins TRBV2 to TRBJ1-4; weak D call: TRBD1 (5 bases). V lost 7 bases and J lost 5, with 17 bases in between. CDR3 length: 15 residues. Germline V lookup: CDR1 SNHLY, CDR2 FYNNEI. CDR3 DNA sequence: TGTGCCAGCACCTCCGAAGCCGGGGGGAATGAAAAACTGTTTTTT. Translation gives CASTSEAGGNEKLFF.

This chain joins TRBV18 and TRBJ1-5, with D unresolved. V lost 2 bases, J lost 4 bases, and 12 bases lay in between. Per germline, CDR1 KGHSH and CDR2 LQKENI. The CDR3 contains 15 residues. The CDR3 reads CASSPVAGPNQPQHF. The CDR3 region has the DNA TGTGCCAGCTCACCAGTTGCCGGACCAAATCAGCCCCAGCATTTT. The full variable domain, completed using reference TRBV18 and TRBJ1-5, is NAGVMQNPRHLVRRRGQEARLRCSPMKGHSHVYWYRQLPEEGLKFMVYLQKENIIDESGMPKERFSAEFPKEGPSILRIQQVVRGDSAAYFCASSPVAGPNQPQHFGDGTRLSIL.

This clone was seen repeatedly, ten times or more. The chain employs TRBV7-2 and TRBJ1-5; D is undetermined. The V and J ends lost 0 bases and 6 bases respectively, with 15 bases between them. This CDR3 spans 16 amino acids. Germline V gives CDR1 SGHTA, CDR2 FQGNSA. In nucleotides, the CDR3 is TGTGCCAGCAGCTTAGCCCCTCCCGGCCATTTTCAGCCCCAGCATTTT. This encodes CASSLAPPGHFQPQHF.

J is TRBJ1-1 and V is TRBV5-1; 8 nucleotides agree with TRBD1. The CDR3 is 18 residues long. CDR1 is SGHRS, CDR2 YFSETQ, per germline. V dropped 4 bases and J dropped 3; count of bases not matched to a gene: 17. This CDR3 is CASSPGLWTGTEYTEAFF. The CDR3 coding sequence is TGCGCCAGCAGCCCTGGGTTATGGACAGGGACGGAATACACTGAAGCTTTCTTT.

In its sample, this clone was seen a few times. This chain joins TRBV5-5 and TRBJ1-1; no reliable D call. CDR1 and CDR2 (germline): SGHKS, YYEKEE (reference sequence). CDR3 length: 15 residues. Deletions cut 2 bases from V and 3 bases from J, with 14 bases between. The CDR3 DNA follows: TGTGCCAGCAGCTTAATTGCATCAATGGACACTGAAGCTTTCTTT. Translation: CASSLIASMDTEAFF.

This clone has only a few counts. The rearrangement links TRBV19 to TRBJ2-5; TRBD2 agrees at 8 bases. Germline CDR1 and CDR2: LNHDA and SQIVND (reference sequence). The CDR3 sequence is 13 residues long. J gave up 5 bases and V 1 base, and 0 bases lay outside the gene matches. In DNA form, the CDR3 reads TGTGCCAGTAGTATAGCGGGAGGGGAGACCCAGTACTTC. Residues: CASSIAGGETQYF.

In this sample, this clone turned up a few times. CDR3 bases: TGTGCCAGCAGCTTAGCGGCCGGGGAGCTGTTTTTT. Translated, it gives CASSLAAGELFF. The chain combines TRBV7-8 with TRBJ2-2; D unclear. The CDR3 covers 12 residues. Germline CDR1 SGHVS, CDR2 FQNEAQ. Trimming took 0 bases from V and 6 from J, leaving 2 bases between them.

The gene calls are TRBV11-2 and TRBJ2-3; the D is unclear. Germline-derived CDR1 and CDR2 are SGHAT and FQNNGV. The V and J ends lost 1 base and 0 bases respectively, with 5 bases between them. The CDR3 consists of 14 residues. CDR3 nucleotide sequence: TGTGCCAGCAGCTTAGGGCGGAGCACAGATACGCAGTATTTT. This codes for CASSLGRSTDTQYF.

This clone was seen many times. The V gene is TRBV4-2, the J gene TRBJ2-3, with TRBD1 identical over 10 bases. Germline assignment: CDR1 LGHNA and CDR2 YNFKEQ. V was pared by 4 bases and J by 6 bases, with 7 bases of the junction left unmatched. There are 15 residues in the CDR3. The CDR3 region has the DNA TGTGCCAGCAGCCTCAGGGACAGGGGCTCGGATACGCAGTATTTT. Protein sequence: CASSLRDRGSDTQYF.

The chain links TRBV11-2 to TRBJ2-1; maybe TRBD1 (5 bases). Germline assignment: CDR1 SGHAT and CDR2 FQNNGV. V was trimmed by 1 base and J by 6 bases, leaving 10 bases between them. There are 14 residues in the CDR3. This chain's CDR3 is CASSLGQIGNEQFF. CDR3 bases: TGTGCCAGCAGCTTAGGACAGATTGGCAATGAGCAGTTCTTC.

This clone is hyperexpanded within its sample. The chain joins TRBV14 to TRBJ2-7, with TRBD1 identical over 8 bases. The CDR3 has 15 amino acids. Losses at the gene ends were 5 bases for V and 3 bases for J; bases not matched to a gene: 9. The germline V gene has CDR1 SGHDN and CDR2 FVKESK. The DNA for the CDR3 is TGTGCCAGCAGCTATGACAGGGGATCCTACTACGAGCAGTACTTC. Translation: CASSYDRGSYYEQYF.

The rearrangement joins TRBV5-4 to TRBJ2-7; D unresolved. The CDR3 covers 12 residues. Germline CDR1 reads SGHNT; CDR2 reads YYREEE (reference sequence). Trimming stripped 0 bases from V and 5 bases from J, with 6 bases between. CDR3 loop: CASSLGTDEQYF. The CDR3 coding sequence is TGTGCCAGCAGCTTGGGTACAGACGAGCAGTACTTC.

This clone was counted between two and nine times. V is TRBV6-6 and J is TRBJ2-7, with D perhaps matching TRBD1 or TRBD2 (5 bases each). V was pared by 5 bases and J by 1 base, with 18 bases between. Germline V gives CDR1 MNHNY, CDR2 SVGAGI (reference sequence). This CDR3 contains 16 residues. The CDR3 DNA follows: TGTGCCAGCAGTAAGCCCTCGGGGCTTGGATCCTACGAGCAGTACTTC. It yields the protein CASSKPSGLGSYEQYF.

This chain links TRBV30 with TRBJ2-2; D gene ambiguous. Germline-derived CDR1 and CDR2 are GTSNPN and SVGIG (reference sequence). The length of the CDR3 is 18 residues. Between the trimmed V and J ends, which lost 1 base and 1 base, there was a span of 19 bases. CDR3 sequence: CAWSGWSGDVLNTGELFF. The CDR3, as DNA: TGTGCCTGGAGTGGGTGGTCTGGCGATGTGTTGAACACCGGGGAGCTGTTTTTT.

The J gene is TRBJ1-6, the V gene TRBV6-5; 7 bases align to TRBD1. The CDR3 spans 13 residues. V lost 8 bases and J lost 5; bases outside the gene matches: 3. The germline V gene encodes CDR1 MNHEY and CDR2 SVGAGI. CDR3: CASQGQNNSPLHF. In DNA, the CDR3 is TGTGCCAGCCAGGGACAGAATAATTCACCCCTCCACTTT.